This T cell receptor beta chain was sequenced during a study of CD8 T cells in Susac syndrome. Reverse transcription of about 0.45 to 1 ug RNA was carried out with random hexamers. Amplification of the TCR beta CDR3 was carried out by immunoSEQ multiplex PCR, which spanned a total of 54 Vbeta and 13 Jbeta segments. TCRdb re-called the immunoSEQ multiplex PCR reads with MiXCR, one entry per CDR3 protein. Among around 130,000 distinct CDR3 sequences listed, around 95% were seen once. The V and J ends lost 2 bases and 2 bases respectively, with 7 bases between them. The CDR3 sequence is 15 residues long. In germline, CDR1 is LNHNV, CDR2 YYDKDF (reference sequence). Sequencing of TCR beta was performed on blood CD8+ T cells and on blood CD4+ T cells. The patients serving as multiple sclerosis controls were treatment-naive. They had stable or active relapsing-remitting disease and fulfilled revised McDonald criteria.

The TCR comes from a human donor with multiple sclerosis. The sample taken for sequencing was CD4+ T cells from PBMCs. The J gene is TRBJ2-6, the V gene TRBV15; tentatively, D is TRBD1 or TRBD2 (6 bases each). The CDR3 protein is CATSRRGPGANVLTF. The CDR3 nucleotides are TGTGCCACCAGCAGACGGGGGCCTGGGGCCAACGTCCTGACTTTC.